This TCR beta chain was sequenced for a study of blood T cell repertoires in COVID-19. Original processing methods: How many nucleated cells were present was estimated from reference gene primer amplification. Data came from immunoSEQ multiplex PCR; TCRdb stores just in-frame clones and leaves some out. Clone size and the V and J calls come from that table; the DNA yielded D and trimming. Altogether 150,000 to 200,000 clones are present, 65% to 85% being singletons, with the ten largest covering under 7%. The CDR3 is 15 residues long. CDR1 is MNHEY, CDR2 SVGAGI, per germline. V shed 6 bases, J shed 0 bases, and the junction held 5 bases outside the gene matches. Participants came from under 30 US areas, aged about 18 to 95 years. Cohort allocation depended upon clinical history that participants reported.

The clonotype originates from a man between 35 and 55 years old who had recovered from COVID-19. The chain carries TRBV6-5 and TRBJ1-5; the match to TRBD1 covers 7 bases. The specimen was PBMCs or T cells enriched from blood (not recorded which). CDR3 sequence reads: CASSPEGASNQPQHF. CDR3 DNA sequence: TGTGCCAGCAGCCCCGAGGGGGCTAGCAATCAGCCCCAGCATTTT.